This T cell receptor (beta chain) was sequenced for a study of shared clonotypes between healthy human individuals. Only CD45RO-negative cells positively selected for CCR7 counted as naive CD8 cells, so terminally differentiated effector memory CD45RA+ cells were excluded. Trimming shortened V by 5 bases and J by 6 bases, and 11 bases separated the two germline ends. The CDR3 length is 13 residues. Germline V gene sequence: CDR1 SGHVS, CDR2 FNYEAQ. Some clones are missing from TCRdb's copy, which holds only in-frame ones; the method was immunoSEQ multiplex PCR. Altogether about 2,100,000 clones are present, under 95% being singletons, with the ten largest covering 1.5% to 2%.

This receptor was obtained from a man younger than 35 in good health. Some clones in this sample may be carry-over from other donors' samples. Source material: naive CD8+ T cells from PBMCs. This rearrangement joins TRBV7-6 to TRBJ1-5; D not certain. CDR3 protein: CASSARPSQPQHF. In DNA, the CDR3 is TGTGCCAGCAGCGCCCGACCTAGTCAGCCCCAGCATTTT. Full variable domain (rest looked up from reference TRBV7-6 and TRBJ1-5): GAGVSQSPRYKVTKRGQDVALRCDPISGHVSLYWYRQALGQGPEFLTYFNYEAQQDKSGLPNDRFSAERPEGSISTLTIQRTEQRDSAMYRCASSARPSQPQHFGDGTRLSIL.